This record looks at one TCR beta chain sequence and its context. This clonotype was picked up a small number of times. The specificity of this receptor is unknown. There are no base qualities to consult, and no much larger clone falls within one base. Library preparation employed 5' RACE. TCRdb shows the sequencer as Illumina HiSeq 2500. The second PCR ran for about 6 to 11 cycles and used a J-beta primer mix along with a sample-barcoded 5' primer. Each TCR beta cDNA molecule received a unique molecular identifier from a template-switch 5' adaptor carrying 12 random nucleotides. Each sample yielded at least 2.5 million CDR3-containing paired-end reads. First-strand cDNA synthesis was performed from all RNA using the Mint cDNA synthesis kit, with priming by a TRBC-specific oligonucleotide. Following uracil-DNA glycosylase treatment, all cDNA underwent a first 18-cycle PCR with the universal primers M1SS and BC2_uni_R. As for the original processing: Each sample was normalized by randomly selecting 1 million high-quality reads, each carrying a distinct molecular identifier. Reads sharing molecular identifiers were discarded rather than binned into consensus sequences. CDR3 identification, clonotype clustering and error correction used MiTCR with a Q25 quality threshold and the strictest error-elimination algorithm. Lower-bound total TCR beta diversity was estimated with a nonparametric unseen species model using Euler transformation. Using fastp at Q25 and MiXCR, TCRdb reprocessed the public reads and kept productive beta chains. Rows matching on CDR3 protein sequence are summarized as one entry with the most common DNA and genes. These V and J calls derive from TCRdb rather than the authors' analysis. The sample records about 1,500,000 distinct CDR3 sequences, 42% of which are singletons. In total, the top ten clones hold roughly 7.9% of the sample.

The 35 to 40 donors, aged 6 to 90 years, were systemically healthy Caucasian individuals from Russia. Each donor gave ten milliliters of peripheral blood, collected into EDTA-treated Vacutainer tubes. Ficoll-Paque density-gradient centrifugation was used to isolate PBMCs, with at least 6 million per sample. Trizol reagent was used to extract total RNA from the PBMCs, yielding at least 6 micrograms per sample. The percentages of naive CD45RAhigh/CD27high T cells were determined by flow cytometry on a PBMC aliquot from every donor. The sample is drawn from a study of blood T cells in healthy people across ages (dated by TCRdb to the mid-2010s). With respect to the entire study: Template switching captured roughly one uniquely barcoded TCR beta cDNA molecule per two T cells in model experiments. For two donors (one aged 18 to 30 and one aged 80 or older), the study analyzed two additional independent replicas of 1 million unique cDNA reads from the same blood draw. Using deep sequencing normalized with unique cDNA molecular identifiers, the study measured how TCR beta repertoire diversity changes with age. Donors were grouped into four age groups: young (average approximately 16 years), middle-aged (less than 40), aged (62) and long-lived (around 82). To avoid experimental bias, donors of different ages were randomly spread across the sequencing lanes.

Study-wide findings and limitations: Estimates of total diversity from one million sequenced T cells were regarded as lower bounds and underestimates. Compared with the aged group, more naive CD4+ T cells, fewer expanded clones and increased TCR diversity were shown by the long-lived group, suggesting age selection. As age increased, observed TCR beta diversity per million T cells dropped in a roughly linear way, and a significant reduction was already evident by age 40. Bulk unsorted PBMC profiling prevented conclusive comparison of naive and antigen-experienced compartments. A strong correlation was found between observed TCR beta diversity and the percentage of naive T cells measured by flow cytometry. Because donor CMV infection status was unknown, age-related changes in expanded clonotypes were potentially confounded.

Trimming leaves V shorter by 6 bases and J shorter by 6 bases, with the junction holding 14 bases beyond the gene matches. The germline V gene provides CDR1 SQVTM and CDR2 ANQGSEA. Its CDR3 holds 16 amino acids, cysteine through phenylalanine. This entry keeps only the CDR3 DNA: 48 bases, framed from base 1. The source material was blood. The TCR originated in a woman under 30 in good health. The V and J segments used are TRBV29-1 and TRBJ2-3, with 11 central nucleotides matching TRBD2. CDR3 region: CSVSGTSGRQEDTQYF. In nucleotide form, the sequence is TGCAGCGTCTCCGGGACTAGCGGACGACAGGAGGATACGCAGTATTTT.